This TCR beta chain was obtained from a study of OX40 agonist ivuxolimab in advanced cancers. Regarding the research as a whole: The costimulatory receptor OX40 (CD134) was targeted by ivuxolimab, a fully human IgG2 agonistic monoclonal antibody. Partial responses were achieved by three dose-escalation patients, of whom one had hepatocellular carcinoma and two had cutaneous melanoma. In the dose-escalation cohort, 82.7% of patients were male, and the mean age was roughly 60 years, with a range of roughly 20 to 85. Prior anti-PD-1, anti-PD-L1 or anti-CTLA-4 therapy was permitted, and approximately 40% of dose-escalation patients had received checkpoint inhibitors. Intravenous ivuxolimab was administered to patients every 2 weeks at six dose levels: 0.01, 0.1, 0.3, 1.5, 3 and 10 mg/kg. Among the 52 dose-escalation patients, some 20 had hepatocellular carcinoma, 15 or so melanoma, 9 renal cell carcinoma and 9 head and neck cancer. Peripheral TCRbeta sequencing aimed to test whether ivuxolimab altered TCR sequence diversity and caused clonal T-cell expansion. The paper covers the monotherapy dose-escalation part of the phase I ivuxolimab trial, which included N ≈ 50 patients.

A few counts support this clone. The antigen it recognizes is unknown. Base qualities were left out, and no much larger clone turns up one base away. Looking up the germline V gene yields CDR1 MGHRA and CDR2 YSYEKL. The CDR3 starts with the cysteine, ends with the phenylalanine, and has 14 residues. Here the CDR3 DNA is all that survives: 42 bases in frame from base 1. Trimming at the junction amounts to 1 base on V and 7 bases on J, and the germline ends lie 14 bases apart. For sequencing of the TCRbeta CDR3 region, genomic DNA was extracted from the sorted cells. The immunoSEQ Assay was used for sequencing of TCRbeta CDR3 regions. In TCRdb, the immuneACCESS table is reduced to in-frame sequences with V and J assigned. These tables do not hold every clone; where another copy was compared, an unresolved V gene accounts for under half, and the others remain unexplained. The sample contains under 80,000 clones, roughly 85% of them found a single time. About 0.57% of the sample comes from the top ten.

General study outcomes and caveats: At doses of 0.1 to 3.0 mg/kg, clonal expansion of both CD4+ and CD8+ T cells in blood was seen between baseline and week 6. Partial responders in the 0.1-3.0 mg/kg groups had among the lowest normalized peripheral clonal expansion, especially among CD8+ T cells. Low levels of normalized T-cell clonal expansion were also seen in some patients who did not respond. The antigen specificity of the clonally expanded peripheral T cells was not determined. After ivuxolimab, more expanded clones were found on average in CD8+ T cells than in CD4+ T cells.

Patients with a history of autoimmune disease or receiving systemic immunosuppression were excluded from the trial. In every dose cohort, peripheral blood was drawn for TCR sequencing at baseline, cycle 4 day 1, and cycle 7 day 1. Samples came from an open-label, multicenter, first-in-human phase I dose-escalation trial of ivuxolimab. The trial enrolled adults with locally advanced or metastatic head and neck squamous cell, hepatocellular, melanoma or renal cell carcinoma. Before TCR sequencing, CD4+ T cells and CD8+ T cells were sorted from peripheral blood as separate populations. The source is an adult with an advanced solid tumor such as melanoma, head and neck, liver or kidney cancer. The sequenced sample was CD4+ or CD8+ T cells sorted from blood, obtained in a trial of the OX40 agonist ivuxolimab. The chain joins TRBV4-1 to TRBJ2-7; no D gene call is confident. The CDR3 region reads CASSQVNRVGEQYF. The DNA reads as follows: TGCGCCAGCAGCCAAGTGAATCGGGTAGGGGAGCAGTACTTC.